One TCR beta chain is described in this entry. This clonotype was seen repeatedly, ten times or more. Its antigen has not been determined. No quality values exist for individual bases; no much larger clone is one base distant. CDR1 and CDR2, looked up from the germline V gene (reference sequence), are SGHKS and YYEKEE. Taken from cysteine to phenylalanine, the CDR3 has 15 residues. Only the CDR3 portion is preserved as DNA: 45 bases, with reading frame beginning at the first base. Relative to germline, V is 4 bases shorter and J is 3 bases shorter, with 14 bases between their ends. Sequencing used an Illumina NovaSeq 6000. cDNA libraries for TCRalpha and TCRbeta were prepared by 5'RACE using constant-segment primers, with sample barcodes and unique molecular identifiers added. Trizol reagent was used to extract RNA from every sample. Library amplification was performed in two PCR steps, and a second sample barcode and Illumina TruSeq adapters were introduced in the second step. Libraries were sequenced on an Illumina NovaSeq with 2 x 150 bp paired-end reads. Per the original workflow: With migec v1.2.7, reads were demultiplexed and then collapsed into UMI-guided consensus sequences. Using mixcr v2.1.11, the UMI consensuses were aligned to TRA and TRB V and J templates and assembled into clonotypes. Expanded or contracted clonotypes were those called significant by both edgeR and NoisET, with noise models trained on biological replicates. For edgeR calls, the thresholds were a false discovery rate-adjusted p below 0.01 and a log2 fold-change of 1. PCA with hierarchical clustering of max-normalized trajectories of the 1000 most abundant clonotypes was used as exploratory dynamics analysis. Separately sequenced CD4+ and CD8+ repertoires were used to assign the CD4 or CD8 phenotype of responding clones. TCRdb's own reprocessing of the public reads used fastp at Q25 and MiXCR and kept productive beta chains. For every CDR3 protein sequence, its rows merge into one entry that carries the most common genes and DNA. TCRdb's processing, not the authors' own work, is the source of the V and J calls. This sample lists a few hundred thousand distinct CDR3 sequences; approximately 9% were detected once. Of the sample, roughly a fifth falls within the top ten clones.

These data belong to a study of T-cell memory formation after mild COVID-19 (dated by TCRdb to the early 2020s). With respect to the entire study: TCR sequence clusters from the two donors were largely donor specific. In two donors, T-cell clones that expanded and contracted after mild COVID-19 were tracked by sequencing TCRalpha and TCRbeta repertoires over time. Two young, previously healthy adult volunteers, one female and one male, were included in the cohort.

Ficoll-Paque density gradient centrifugation was used to isolate PBMCs. The full study reports these points: The detection of some responding clones in pre-infection memory suggests that pre-existing cross-reactive memory T cells joined the SARS-CoV-2 response. The second-wave clones that peaked on day 37 were not confirmed to be SARS-CoV-2 specific. Contracting CD4+ clones turned up mainly in the CM and EM memory subsets, whereas EMRA was where CD8+ clones were enriched. Clones that contracted from day 15 to 85 showed balanced CD4/CD8 phenotypes, whereas a second wave of clones that expanded from day 15 to 37 leaned towards CD4+. The study covered only a couple of mild cases, and larger cohorts including severe cases with pre-infection samples were considered necessary.

The sample comprised PBMCs or a T cell subset sorted from them (not recorded which). The TCR comes from a man between 18 and 35 years old who had mild COVID-19 (a few samples of this study predate the infection). The sample titles of this study are shuffled in the database, so cell type and time point are left out; the donor was told from shared clones. The chain is assembled from TRBV5-5 and TRBJ2-1; tentative D gene TRBD1, with 8 bases matching. The DNA sequence follows: TGTGCCAGCAGCCCTACAGGGGGGGGCTACAATGAGCAGTTCTTC. Translated, this gives CASSPTGGGYNEQFF.